The 28 T cell receptor beta chains below were found in one sample sequenced in a study of blood T cell repertoires in COVID-19. The method was immunoSEQ multiplex PCR; TCRdb's version includes in-frame clones alone and lacks a portion of them. The sample contains roughly 380,000 clones, 85% of which appear only once. The specimen was peripheral blood. These receptors were obtained from a woman under 30 with acute or convalescent COVID-19.

This rearrangement joins TRBV2 to TRBJ1-1; tentative D call: TRBD1 (5 bases). The V end was cut by 1 base, the J end by 8 bases, with 11 bases between. CDR3 length: 13 residues. The germline V gene has CDR1 SNHLY and CDR2 FYNNEI. The CDR3 sequence is CASSEGGRVEAFF. The CDR3 DNA is TGTGCCAGCAGTGAAGGAGGCAGGGTAGAAGCTTTCTTT.

This clone was counted once. V and J are TRBV4-1 and TRBJ2-3; TRBD2 might be the D (5 bases). Looked up from germline, CDR1 is MGHRA and CDR2 is YSYEKL. CDR3 length: 15 amino acids. The V end lost 3 bases, the J end lost 2 bases, and 12 bases lay between the germline ends. The CDR3 protein is CASSHDYPATDTQYF. The CDR3 coding sequence is TGCGCCAGCAGCCACGACTATCCAGCCACAGATACGCAGTATTTT.

CDR3 amino acids: CSISGGEETQYF. In DNA, the CDR3 is TGCAGCATTTCGGGGGGCGAAGAGACCCAGTACTTC. The chain employs TRBV29-1 and TRBJ2-5; a possible D gene is TRBD2 (7 bases). V was pared by 8 bases and J by 3 bases, with 13 bases between. The V gene's germline CDR1 is SQVTM and CDR2 ANQGSEA. The CDR3 has 12 residues. The variable domain in full, completed from reference TRBV29-1 and TRBJ2-5, reads SAVISQKPSRDICQRGTSLTIQCQVDSQVTMMFWYRQQPGQSLTLIATANQGSEATYESGFVIDKFPISRPNLTFSTLTVSNMSPEDSSIYLCSISGGEETQYFGPGTRLLVL.

V and J are TRBV19 and TRBJ1-1; D gene unclear. The germline V gene has CDR1 LNHDA and CDR2 SQIVND (reference sequence). V was pared by 7 bases and J by 1 base, with 16 bases between. The CDR3 sequence is 15 residues long. This CDR3 reads CASTYGKSQNTEAFF. Written as DNA, the CDR3 is TGTGCCAGTACGTACGGGAAGAGCCAGAACACTGAAGCTTTCTTT.

This chain uses TRBV9 with TRBJ1-2; D is unclear. CDR3 length equals 13 residues. CDR1 is SGDLS and CDR2 is YYNGEE in the germline V gene. The germline V and J ends were trimmed by 4 bases and 2 bases, with 9 bases remaining between them. CDR3 in amino acids: CASSYDGNYGYTF. For the CDR3, the DNA is TGTGCCAGCAGCTATGACGGGAACTATGGCTACACCTTC.

V gene TRBV5-4 combines with J gene TRBJ1-2, with 10 bases that match TRBD1. The V gene end was trimmed by 0 bases and the J gene end by 7 bases; junction bases not matched to a gene: 3. Germline-derived CDR1 and CDR2 are SGHNT and YYREEE (reference sequence). The CDR3 spans 14 residues. In nucleotides, the CDR3 is TGTGCCAGCAGCTTGGAGGGGACAGGGGTTGGCTACACCTTC. Translated, it gives CASSLEGTGVGYTF.

The chain employs TRBV2 and TRBJ2-3; TRBD2 aligns across 7 bases. The CDR3 covers 15 residues. CDR1 is SNHLY, CDR2 FYNNEI, per germline. V lost 9 bases to trimming and J lost 3 bases; unmatched junction nucleotides: 12. The CDR3 sequence is CARAQAGVATDTQYF. The CDR3 bases are TGTGCCAGGGCCCAGGCGGGAGTGGCGACAGATACGCAGTATTTT.

CDR3 DNA: TGCGCCAGCAGCTTGTCGACAGGGGGTGAAGCTTTCTTT. Translation gives CASSLSTGGEAFF. The chain carries TRBV5-1 and TRBJ1-1; TRBD1 aligns across 9 bases. This CDR3 is built from 13 residues. Germline V gene lookup returns CDR1 SGHRS and CDR2 YFSETQ. Unmatched junction bases numbered 2, after V lost 1 base and J lost 7 bases.

The gene calls are TRBV5-1 and TRBJ1-3; 8 positions match TRBD1. After removal of 9 bases from V and 0 bases from J, the junction contained 26 bases not matched to a gene. CDR3 length: 21 amino acids. Germline V gene sequence: CDR1 SGHRS, CDR2 YFSETQ. CDR3 in DNA: TGCGCCACCTTATATCTCGGCCCAGGACAGGGAGATTTTGCCTCTGGAAACACCATATATTTT. This sequence encodes CATLYLGPGQGDFASGNTIYF. The full variable domain, rest sourced from reference TRBV5-1 and TRBJ1-3, is KAGVTQTPRYLIKTRGQQVTLSCSPISGHRSVSWYQQTPGQGLQFLFEYFSETQRNKGNFPGRFSGRQFSNSRSEMNVSTLELGDSALYLCATLYLGPGQGDFASGNTIYFGEGSWLTVV.

The CDR3 protein is CASSSGLAGVLNEQYF. The CDR3 DNA sequence: TGTGCCAGCAGCTCAGGACTAGCGGGAGTTCTGAACGAGCAGTACTTC. The chain carries TRBV28 and TRBJ2-7, with 13 bases lining up with TRBD2. V dropped 6 bases and J dropped 5; count of bases not matched to a gene: 10. Germline V gives CDR1 MDHEN, CDR2 SYDVKM. This CDR3 region has 16 residues.

The V and J genes are TRBV30 and TRBJ2-3; D is possibly TRBD2 (6 bases). This CDR3 region has 13 residues. Trimming cost V 5 bases and J 0 bases, with 9 bases left between them. CDR1 is GTSNPN and CDR2 is SVGIG in the germline V gene (reference sequence). Here the CDR3 reads CAWASGSTDTQYF. CDR3 nucleotide sequence: TGTGCCTGGGCCAGCGGGAGCACAGATACGCAGTATTTT.

CDR3 amino acids: CSGNRNTEAFF. CDR3 DNA sequence: TGCAGTGGAAACAGGAACACTGAAGCTTTCTTT. This sequence joins TRBV20-1 and TRBJ1-1; no clear D. Germline-derived CDR1 and CDR2 are DFQATT and SNEGSKA (reference sequence). The CDR3 contains 11 residues. The ends were cut back, 7 bases at V and 1 base at J, with 7 bases in the middle.

The V and J genes are TRBV5-5 and TRBJ1-6; the D gene is possibly TRBD1 (6 bases). From germline, CDR1 is SGHKS and CDR2 YYEKEE (reference sequence). Trimming stripped 0 bases from V and 9 bases from J, with 7 bases between. The CDR3 is 13 amino acids. The CDR3 spells CASSLDRVSPLHF. The CDR3 bases are TGTGCCAGCAGCTTGGACAGGGTTTCACCCCTCCACTTT.

The rearrangement links TRBV7-6 to TRBJ1-1, with D possibly TRBD1 on 5 matching bases. V lost 5 bases and J lost 2, with 15 bases in between. CDR1 SGHVS and CDR2 FNYEAQ come from the germline V gene. CDR3 size: 15 residues. CDR3 nucleotide sequence: TGTGCCAGCAGCCCCACGGGGGGACTAAACACTGAAGCTTTCTTT. Its translation: CASSPTGGLNTEAFF. Combining the CDR3 with reference TRBV7-6 and TRBJ1-1 gives the whole variable domain GAGVSQSPRYKVTKRGQDVALRCDPISGHVSLYWYRQALGQGPEFLTYFNYEAQQDKSGLPNDRFSAERPEGSISTLTIQRTEQRDSAMYRCASSPTGGLNTEAFFGQGTRLTVV.

The rearrangement joins TRBV5-4 to TRBJ1-4; D is undetermined. This CDR3 comprises 15 residues. V was pared by 0 bases and J by 3 bases, with 9 bases between. CDR1 and CDR2 (germline): SGHNT, YYREEE (reference sequence). CDR3 protein: CASSLGRNPNEKLFF. The DNA for the CDR3 is TGTGCCAGCAGCTTGGGGAGGAATCCTAATGAAAAACTGTTTTTT.

CDR3 nucleotide sequence: TGTGCCAGTAGTTCACAGAGGGGGTCCACCTACAATGAGCAGTTCTTC. It is translated as CASSSQRGSTYNEQFF. This chain links TRBV19 with TRBJ2-1, with TRBD1 as a possible D gene (6 bases). Per germline, CDR1 LNHDA and CDR2 SQIVND (reference sequence). Trimming left V 5 bases short and J 2 bases short, with 16 bases between. The CDR3 spans 16 residues.

The chain combines TRBV19 with TRBJ1-4; D is perhaps TRBD1 (5 bases). The CDR3 loop spans 14 amino acids. CDR1 is LNHDA, CDR2 SQIVND, per germline (reference sequence). V was trimmed by 4 bases and J by 8 bases, leaving 14 bases between them. The chain's CDR3 is CASSTGRGLEKLFF. The CDR3, as DNA: TGTGCCAGTAGTACAGGGCGCGGACTAGAAAAACTGTTTTTT.

The V call is TRBV3-1 (or the pseudogene TRBV3-2), the J call TRBJ2-7, with TRBD1 matching 7 bases. After removal of 2 bases from V and 6 bases from J, the junction contained 1 base not matched to a gene. Per germline, CDR1 LGHDT and CDR2 YNNKEL (reference sequence). There are 12 residues in the CDR3. Here the CDR3 reads CASSQNRGEQYF. CDR3 bases: TGTGCCAGCAGCCAAAACAGGGGCGAGCAGTACTTC.

This clone was found a few times. The chain employs TRBV20-1 and TRBJ1-2; D is ambiguous. Germline V CDR1 and CDR2: DFQATT, SNEGSKA (reference sequence). The CDR3 is 11 amino acids. The germline V and J ends were trimmed by 3 bases and 7 bases, with 9 bases remaining between them. CDR3 region: CSARLEGGYTF. Written as DNA, the CDR3 is TGCAGTGCTAGGTTGGAGGGTGGCTACACCTTC.

Here the CDR3 DNA reads TGTGCCAGCAGCTCCAAAGGGTTTAAGGGAGGCGAGCAGTACTTC. Its translation: CASSSKGFKGGEQYF. The chain uses TRBV5-4 and TRBJ2-7; a possible D gene is TRBD2 (6 bases). Germline lookup yields CDR1 SGHNT and CDR2 YYREEE (reference sequence). The V gene lost 3 bases and the J gene lost 6 bases, with 19 bases spanning the gap. The CDR3 length is 15 residues.

This chain links TRBV4-1 with TRBJ1-4; D ambiguous. The CDR3 covers 17 residues. V lost 0 bases and J 0 bases, leaving 11 bases between the germline ends. CDR1 is MGHRA, CDR2 YSYEKL, per germline. The CDR3 spells CASSQEPSRPTNEKLFF. In DNA, the CDR3 is TGCGCCAGCAGCCAAGAACCAAGCAGGCCAACTAATGAAAAACTGTTTTTT.

This clone was counted between two and nine times. The genes are TRBV28 and TRBJ1-4; the match to TRBD1 covers 9 bases. The V and J ends lost 4 bases and 6 bases, in that order; junction bases with no gene match: 6. The length of the CDR3 is 15 residues. The germline gives CDR1 MDHEN, CDR2 SYDVKM. CDR3 DNA: TGTGCCAGCAGTTCAACAGGGGGCGCGGATGAAAAACTGTTTTTT. Translated, it gives CASSSTGGADEKLFF.

The chain uses TRBV11-2 and TRBJ2-2; no clear D. Between the trimmed V and J ends, which lost 2 bases and 8 bases, there was a span of 15 bases. Germline V gives CDR1 SGHAT, CDR2 FQNNGV. The CDR3 totals 15 residues. The CDR3 region has the DNA TGTGCCAGCAGCTTACAGAACGCCTTCTCGGGGGAGCTGTTTTTT. Translating it yields CASSLQNAFSGELFF.

With regard to this clone: Sequence at one end of the junction differs from germline and may be a read error. The rearrangement links TRBV28 to TRBJ2-5, with D tentatively TRBD1 (5 bases). CDR1 is MDHEN and CDR2 is SYDVKM in the germline V gene. The CDR3 consists of 14 residues. CDR3 loop: CASSLSQGQKTQYF. The CDR3 coding sequence is TGTGCCAGCAGTTTATCCCAGGGCCAAAAGACCCAGTACTTC.

The V and J genes are TRBV6-1 and TRBJ2-1; D unresolved. This CDR3 contains 16 residues. Looked up from germline, CDR1 is MNHNS and CDR2 is SASEGT. Trimming shortened V by 2 bases and J by 0 bases, and 11 bases separated the two germline ends. This CDR3 is CASSEFNSLSYNEQFF. DNA of the CDR3: TGTGCCAGCAGTGAATTTAACTCCCTCTCCTACAATGAGCAGTTCTTC.

The chain is built from TRBV28 and TRBJ2-5; D is perhaps TRBD2 (7 bases). This CDR3 spans 16 amino acids. Germline V gene lookup returns CDR1 MDHEN and CDR2 SYDVKM. Trimming removed 2 bases at V and 3 bases at J, with 16 bases between. The CDR3 is CASSLGTLGGEETQYF. DNA for the CDR3: TGTGCCAGCAGTTTAGGGACCCTAGGGGGGGAAGAGACCCAGTACTTC.

The chain uses TRBV28 and TRBJ2-5, with 8 bases that match TRBD2. The CDR3 covers 18 residues. Losses at the gene ends were 6 bases for V and 4 bases for J; bases not matched to a gene: 19. The V gene's germline CDR1 is MDHEN and CDR2 SYDVKM. The CDR3 DNA follows: TGTGCCAGCAGACCGGGACTAGAGTCGTTCGCGAGAAGAGAGACCCAGTACTTC. Translation gives CASRPGLESFARRETQYF.

This clone was seen ten or more times. This CDR3 reads CASSTHPGQGNEKLFF. For the CDR3, the DNA is TGTGCCAGCAGCACTCACCCGGGACAGGGGAATGAAAAACTGTTTTTT. The J gene is TRBJ1-4, the V gene TRBV9, with 10 bases aligning to TRBD1. Germline V CDR1 and CDR2: SGDLS, YYNGEE. V was pared by 4 bases and J by 5 bases, with 8 bases of the junction left unmatched. The CDR3 is 16 residues long.